The 14 T cell receptor beta chains presented below share a single source sample, sequenced in a study of shared clonotypes between healthy human individuals. Clones were sequenced by immunoSEQ multiplex PCR, and TCRdb holds only the in-frame ones, with some missing. This table has fewer than 1 million clones, about 96% appearing once. It was CD45RO-negative cells, positively selected for CCR7, that made up naive CD8 cells, with terminally differentiated effector memory CD45RA+ cells excluded. The sequencing input was naive CD8+ T cells sorted from blood. Receptor source: a young man in good health.

The chain links TRBV18 to TRBJ2-7, with TRBD2 as a possible D gene (7 bases). V was trimmed by 10 bases and J by 2 bases, leaving 18 bases between them. CDR1 and CDR2 from the germline V gene are KGHSH and LQKENI. The CDR3 covers 14 residues. This chain's CDR3 is CATSGASGTYEQYF. Written as DNA, the CDR3 is TGTGCCACTTCAGGGGCTAGCGGAACCTACGAGCAGTACTTC.

V and J are TRBV15 and TRBJ2-1, with TRBD2 identical over 12 bases. Germline loops: CDR1 LNHNV, CDR2 YYDKDF (reference sequence). This CDR3 region has 18 residues. V lost 0 bases and J lost 3; bases outside the gene matches: 6. In DNA form, the CDR3 reads TGTGCCACCAGCAGAGACTATAAGGGACTAGCGGGCTACAATGAGCAGTTCTTC. This gives the protein CATSRDYKGLAGYNEQFF. The entire variable domain, with the rest obtained from reference TRBV15 and TRBJ2-1, is as follows: DAMVIQNPRYQVTQFGKPVTLSCSQTLNHNVMYWYQQKSSQAPKLLFHYYDKDFNNEADTPDNFQSRRPNTSFCFLDIRSPGLGDTAMYLCATSRDYKGLAGYNEQFFGPGTRLTVL.

V gene TRBV27 combines with J gene TRBJ1-2; tentative D call: TRBD1 (5 bases). Trimming removed 5 bases from V and 2 bases from J, with 18 bases in between. Germline CDR1 is MNHEY and CDR2 is SMNVEV (reference sequence). This CDR3 has 16 amino acids. This CDR3 is CASSLVGQGLNYGYTF. The CDR3 DNA is TGTGCCAGCAGTCTGGTGGGTCAGGGTTTAAACTATGGCTACACCTTC.

This chain connects TRBV9 to TRBJ2-7, with 13 nucleotides matching TRBD2. CDR3 size: 16 residues. Germline CDR1 and CDR2: SGDLS and YYNGEE. The junction had 7 bases not matched to a gene; V was cut back by 3 bases and J by 4 bases. CDR3 coding DNA: TGTGCCAGCAGCGGGGGGACTAGCGGGAACATGTACGAGCAGTACTTC. Translating it yields CASSGGTSGNMYEQYF.

V usage is TRBV6-5 and J usage is TRBJ2-2; D gene uncertain. The CDR3 length is 15 residues. CDR1 is MNHEY and CDR2 is SVGAGI in the germline V gene. Trimming stripped 0 bases from V and 4 bases from J, with 9 bases between. CDR3 sequence (DNA): TGTGCCAGCAGTTACTCCCCCAGTGGCACCGGGGAGCTGTTTTTT. It encodes CASSYSPSGTGELFF.

This chain uses TRBV11-2 with TRBJ2-7; D possibly corresponds to TRBD1 (6 bases). The CDR3 contains 13 residues. Germline lookup yields CDR1 SGHAT and CDR2 FQNNGV. V lost 4 bases and J 6 bases, leaving 13 bases between the germline ends. The chain's CDR3 is CASSSSGVGEQYF. CDR3 DNA sequence: TGTGCCAGCAGCTCGTCAGGGGTGGGCGAGCAGTACTTC.

The V and J genes are TRBV7-8 and TRBJ2-7, with 9 nucleotides matching TRBD2. The CDR3 is 14 amino acids. Trimming removed 5 bases from V and 0 bases from J; junction bases left unmatched: 2. The germline V gene has CDR1 SGHVS and CDR2 FQNEAQ. The CDR3 sequence is CASSLSGSSYEQYF. CDR3 DNA sequence: TGTGCCAGCAGCCTTAGCGGGAGCTCCTACGAGCAGTACTTC.

The chain combines TRBV7-8 with TRBJ2-1; possibly TRBD1 for D (6 bases). V lost 7 bases to trimming and J lost 7 bases, with 20 bases between them. The CDR3 totals 15 residues. Germline lookup yields CDR1 SGHVS and CDR2 FQNEAQ. CDR3 DNA: TGTGCCAGCATTAAGCGGAACCCAGGGGAAAATGAGCAGTTCTTC. Translated, it gives CASIKRNPGENEQFF.

CDR3: CASSQPEDTYEQYF. CDR3 DNA: TGTGCCAGCAGCCAACCAGAGGACACCTACGAGCAGTACTTC. The chain is built from TRBV7-9 and TRBJ2-7; a possible D gene is TRBD1 (5 bases). CDR3 size: 14 residues. The V and J ends lost 5 bases and 2 bases respectively, with 13 bases between them. Looked up from germline, CDR1 is SEHNR and CDR2 is FQNEAQ (reference sequence). The full variable domain, rest sourced from reference TRBV7-9 and TRBJ2-7, is DTGVSQNPRHKITKRGQNVTFRCDPISEHNRLYWYRQTLGQGPEFLTYFQNEAQLEKSRLLSDRFSAERPKGSFSTLEIQRTEQGDSAMYLCASSQPEDTYEQYFGPGTRLTVT.

This chain links TRBV10-3 with TRBJ2-1; D call uncertain. V shed 7 bases and J shed 0 bases, with 7 bases lying between them. The CDR3 has 13 amino acids. Germline V gene data show CDR1 as ENHRY and CDR2 as SYGVKD. CDR3 sequence: CAIKSNSYNEQFF. As DNA, the CDR3 is TGTGCCATCAAAAGCAACTCCTACAATGAGCAGTTCTTC.

CDR3 residues: CASSHTGGIRKLFF. The CDR3, as DNA: TGTGCCAGCAGTCATACAGGGGGCATACGAAAACTGTTTTTT. This sequence joins TRBV28 and TRBJ1-4; 9 positions agree with TRBD1. The CDR3 sequence is 14 residues long. J was trimmed by 10 bases and V by 5 bases; bases with no gene match: 8. The germline V gene has CDR1 MDHEN and CDR2 SYDVKM.

The chain uses TRBV9 and TRBJ1-5; D gene uncertain. Trimming removed 0 bases from V and 3 bases from J, with 19 bases in between. The length of the CDR3 is 18 residues. From germline, CDR1 is SGDLS and CDR2 YYNGEE. CDR3 amino acids: CASSVGSFADGPNQPQHF. For the CDR3, the DNA is TGTGCCAGCAGCGTAGGGTCCTTCGCTGACGGGCCCAATCAGCCCCAGCATTTT.

The chain couples TRBV9 to TRBJ2-5; D is perhaps TRBD1 (6 bases). CDR1 and CDR2 from the germline V gene are SGDLS and YYNGEE. The CDR3 extends over 15 amino acids. V was cut by 0 bases and J by 1 base, with 10 bases left in between. The CDR3 here is CASSVANRVQETQYF. CDR3 sequence (DNA): TGTGCCAGCAGCGTAGCTAACAGGGTCCAAGAGACCCAGTACTTC.

The chain is built from TRBV7-9 and TRBJ2-7; D gene uncertain. This CDR3 region has 14 residues. The V gene's germline CDR1 is SEHNR and CDR2 FQNEAQ (reference sequence). The ends were cut back, 4 bases at V and 2 bases at J, with 12 bases in the middle. As DNA, the CDR3 is TGTGCCAGCAGCTCCCCCTCTCGACCCTACGAGCAGTACTTC. As protein: CASSSPSRPYEQYF.